This is a list of T cell receptor beta chains from one sample in a study of T cells in Graves' hyperthyroidism and ophthalmopathy. In TCRdb, the multiplex PCR reads were re-called with MiXCR into one record per CDR3 protein. This sample has about 640,000 distinct CDR3 sequences, with more than 20% found just once. Input material: blood. The receptors derive from a man aged 30 to 45 with Graves' ophthalmopathy. Each CDR3 is given with its conserved first and last residue. Clone size is stated in some rows and not others, as once, few, many or a class when expanded.

j_call clone_size v_call cdr3_aa
TRBJ2-1 NA TRBV28 CASSSPADEQFF
TRBJ1-1 NA TRBV4-1 CASSQDVGMNTEAFF
TRBJ2-7 few TRBV28 CASTTEGTGGGEQYF
TRBJ2-3 many TRBV20-1 CGGQGYTDTQYF
TRBJ2-3 many TRBV4-1 CASSQDPGGGVADTQYF
TRBJ2-7 NA TRBV9 CASSPRTSGKSYEQYF
TRBJ2-1 few TRBV5-1 CASSIDRGAGNEQFF
TRBJ1-1 many TRBV24-1 CATSDQQTGGRTNTEAFF
TRBJ2-4 few TRBV5-5 CASSLPYRGRVENIQYF
TRBJ1-6 NA TRBV30 CAWSVQGARSPLHF
TRBJ1-6 NA TRBV9 CASSGVGGANSPLHF
TRBJ1-1 NA TRBV6-1 CASNELGVQITEAFF
TRBJ1-3 few TRBV28 CASSSPVDTIYF
TRBJ2-7 many TRBV28 CASNSLAGVPYEQYF
TRBJ2-7 NA TRBV19 CASSPVGKSYEQYF
TRBJ2-1 NA TRBV29-1 CSVGRLAGYNEQFF
TRBJ2-5 many TRBV24-1 CATSDLETQYF
TRBJ2-7 few TRBV30 CAWSVPGLPYEQYF
TRBJ1-1 once TRBV19 CASSMTGGYGEAFF
TRBJ2-7 many TRBV30 CAWSASTGYYEQYF
TRBJ2-7 NA TRBV5-1 CASSLDLCEQYF
TRBJ1-1 many TRBV11-3 CASSSDGLEGTEAFF
TRBJ2-7 NA TRBV4-1 CASSQQRQGYEQYF
TRBJ1-1 few TRBV6-1 CASRGQLTEAFF
TRBJ2-3 NA TRBV20-1 CSARDTSLLAGTSDTQYF
TRBJ1-5 NA TRBV6-2/TRBV6-3 CASSSGTLSGSNQPQHF
TRBJ1-2 few TRBV29-1 CSVEGTGKEYGYTF
TRBJ1-1 NA TRBV7-6 CANLKGTGGVSDTEAFF